This T cell receptor (beta chain) was sequenced during a study of T cell responses to AZD1222 COVID-19 vaccine. V lost 5 bases, J lost 1 base, and 9 bases stayed unmatched. CDR1 SGHAT and CDR2 FQNNGV come from the germline V gene. This CDR3 spans 17 amino acids. Overall study results and limits: Once two AZD1222 doses were given, Spike-specific TCR breadth and depth went up. Across spike, vaccine-associated CD4 TCRs were found, dominant at 160-218 and 743-854. White British ancestry dominated among donors, who included more females, and clonal diversity was possibly underestimated.

Libraries were prepared by immunoSEQ multiplex PCR; TCRdb keeps only in-frame clonotypes and omits some of them. The sample includes some 200,000 clones, 91% of them seen just once. In regard to this clone: Its matching antigen is unknown.

This chain uses TRBV11-2 with TRBJ2-4; TRBD1 matches at 9 bases. Sequencing used peripheral blood, obtained 28 days after the second AZD1222 dose. This TCR was sampled from an adult who received the AZD1222 COVID-19 vaccine. In DNA, the CDR3 is TGTGCCAGCAGCATACTACAGGGGGCGCAGGCCAAAAACATTCAGTACTTC. Translating gives CASSILQGAQAKNIQYF.